The clone carrying this TCR beta chain is a singleton in its sample. Its ends do not fully match the called genes, so a read error is possible. The sample belongs to a study of tumor-infiltrating lymphocytes in primary liver carcinoma. Production of TCR beta cDNA used approximately 0.45 ug total RNA together with a constant-region primer. Slightly modified ARM-PCR with three nested multiplex PCR rounds yielded TCR beta libraries. A C-beta reverse primer was combined with TRBV1-TRBV30 forward primers in the first two PCR rounds, and each round had about 10 cycles. TCRdb reprocessed the multiplex PCR reads via MiXCR and lists one record per CDR3 protein. Among around 330,000 distinct CDR3 sequences, less than 75% were seen once, and the ten largest hold about 9.4%. Germline assignment: CDR1 SQVTM and CDR2 ANQGSEA. The CDR3 runs to 13 residues. RNA isolated from unsorted whole blood supplied the blood RNA, with germline DNA also extracted.

This clonotype was sampled from a man aged 35 to 55 with primary liver carcinoma and hepatitis B virus infection. Specimen: peripheral blood. The chain recombines TRBV29-1 with TRBJ2-2, with D perhaps matching TRBD1 or TRBD2 (5 bases each). CDR3 DNA sequence: TGCAGCGCTGAGGTCAGGGTCACCGGGAAGCTGTTTTTT. This gives the protein CSAEVRVTGKLFF.